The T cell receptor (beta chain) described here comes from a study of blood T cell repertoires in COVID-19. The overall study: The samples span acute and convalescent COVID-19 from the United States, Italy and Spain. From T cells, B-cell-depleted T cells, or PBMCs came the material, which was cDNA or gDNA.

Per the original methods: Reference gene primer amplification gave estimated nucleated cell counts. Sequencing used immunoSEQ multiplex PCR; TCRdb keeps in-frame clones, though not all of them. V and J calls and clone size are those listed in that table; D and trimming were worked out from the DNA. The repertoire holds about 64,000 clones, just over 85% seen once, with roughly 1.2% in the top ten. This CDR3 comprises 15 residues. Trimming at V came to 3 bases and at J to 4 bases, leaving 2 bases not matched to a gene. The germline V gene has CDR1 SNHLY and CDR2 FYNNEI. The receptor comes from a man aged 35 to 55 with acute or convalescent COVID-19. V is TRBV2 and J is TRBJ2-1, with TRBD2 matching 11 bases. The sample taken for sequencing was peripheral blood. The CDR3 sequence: CASSDGTSGYNEQFF. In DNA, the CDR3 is TGTGCCAGCAGTGACGGGACTAGCGGATACAATGAGCAGTTCTTC.